What follows are 20 T cell receptor beta chains derived from one specimen sequenced in a study of early stage breast cancer tumors (dated by TCRdb to 2016 to 2017). Library creation used the immunoSEQ multiplex PCR assay. Here the immuneACCESS table is served through TCRdb, limited to in-frame sequences with V and J called. Missing clones are a known gap in these copies; in checked studies unresolved V genes cover under half, and the rest lacks a known reason. The sample contains around 28,000 clones, roughly 78% of them found a single time. The ten top clones hold approximately 11% of the sample. Sequenced input: blood. The receptors were sampled from a person aged 55-75 years with breast cancer.

V gene TRBV7-2 combines with J gene TRBJ2-7; perhaps TRBD1 as D (5 bases). V was cut by 3 bases and J by 5 bases, with 11 bases left in between. Germline-derived CDR1 and CDR2 are SGHTA and FQGNSA. The CDR3 is 13 residues long. The CDR3 DNA sequence: TGTGCCAGCAGCTTGCCAGGGTTCAACGAGCAGTACTTC. Translating gives CASSLPGFNEQYF.

The rearrangement uses TRBV18 and TRBJ2-7; 10 bases agree with TRBD2. The J segment lost 3 bases and the V segment lost 2 bases, leaving 1 base of the junction unmatched. Germline V gives CDR1 KGHSH, CDR2 LQKENI. This CDR3 region has 14 residues. The CDR3 coding sequence is TGTGCCAGCTCACCATTAGCGGGAGGCTACGAGCAGTACTTC. As protein: CASSPLAGGYEQYF.

The V and J genes are TRBV11-3 and TRBJ1-2; D is unresolved. The germline gives CDR1 SGHNT, CDR2 YENEEA. CDR3 length equals 13 residues. The ends were cut back, 3 bases at V and 1 base at J, with 6 bases in the middle. The CDR3, as DNA: TGTGCCAGCAGCTTCCCCAATAACTATGGCTACACCTTC. It is translated as CASSFPNNYGYTF.

The chain uses TRBV18 and TRBJ1-2; 10 nucleotides align to TRBD1. Losses at the gene ends were 2 bases for V and 8 bases for J; bases not matched to a gene: 8. Germline V gene sequence: CDR1 KGHSH, CDR2 LQKENI. CDR3 length: 15 residues. The CDR3 is CASSPATGGVTGYTF. The CDR3 DNA reads as TGTGCCAGCTCACCAGCGACAGGGGGCGTCACGGGCTACACCTTC.

The rearrangement links TRBV2 to TRBJ1-1; 8 nucleotides match TRBD1. V gave up 6 bases and J gave up 1 base; unmatched junction bases: 4. The length of the CDR3 is 14 residues. The germline gives CDR1 SNHLY, CDR2 FYNNEI. CDR3 in amino acids: CASSIGTGNTEAFF. CDR3 coding DNA: TGTGCCAGCAGCATCGGGACAGGGAACACTGAAGCTTTCTTT.

The gene calls are TRBV6-5 and TRBJ2-3; possibly TRBD2 for D (5 bases). The CDR3 spans 13 residues. Germline assignment: CDR1 MNHEY and CDR2 SVGAGI. V was cut by 10 bases and J by 0 bases, with 11 bases left in between. The CDR3 here is CATWTSSTDTQYF. The CDR3 DNA reads as TGTGCCACCTGGACTTCTAGCACAGATACGCAGTATTTT.

V is TRBV9 and J is TRBJ1-2; D unclear. The length of the CDR3 is 15 residues. Germline values: CDR1 SGDLS, CDR2 YYNGEE. Trimming removed 3 bases at V and 2 bases at J, with 14 bases between. The CDR3 loop is CASSASGRVNYGYTF. The CDR3 DNA reads as TGTGCCAGCAGCGCCTCCGGCCGGGTAAACTATGGCTACACCTTC.

Written as DNA, the CDR3 is TGTGCCAGCAGCCAAATAGGGACTAGTATCTCCGAGCAGTACTTC. Its translation: CASSQIGTSISEQYF. The V and J genes are TRBV9 and TRBJ2-7; 8 bases line up with TRBD2. This CDR3 has 15 residues. The germline gives CDR1 SGDLS, CDR2 YYNGEE. Unmatched junction bases numbered 12, after V lost 4 bases and J lost 6 bases.

The chain combines TRBV4-2 with TRBJ2-2, with D tentatively TRBD1 (5 bases). The CDR3 consists of 17 residues. V shed 4 bases and J shed 1 base, with 16 bases lying between them. Germline values: CDR1 LGHNA, CDR2 YNFKEQ. The CDR3 loop reads CASSLIQGLRNTGELFF. The CDR3 DNA sequence: TGTGCCAGCAGCCTAATTCAGGGTCTACGGAACACCGGGGAGCTGTTTTTT.

The chain couples TRBV30 to TRBJ1-1, with 7 positions matching TRBD1. There are 12 residues in the CDR3. From germline, CDR1 is GTSNPN and CDR2 SVGIG (reference sequence). Trimming took 5 bases from V and 1 from J; bases not matched to a gene: 1. CDR3 in DNA: TGTGCCTGGGCAGGGGGGAACACTGAAGCTTTCTTT. It encodes CAWAGGNTEAFF.

This chain connects TRBV9 to TRBJ2-2; D may be TRBD1 (5 bases). V dropped 3 bases and J dropped 1 base, with 13 bases sitting between them. CDR1 and CDR2 from the germline V gene are SGDLS and YYNGEE. The CDR3 runs 16 residues. CDR3 region: CASSAARGQNTGELFF. Written as DNA, the CDR3 is TGTGCCAGCAGCGCCGCCCGAGGACAGAACACCGGGGAGCTGTTTTTT.

The J gene is TRBJ2-6, the V gene TRBV18, with 7 nucleotides matching TRBD2. The CDR3 extends over 15 amino acids. Trimming at V came to 5 bases and at J to 2 bases, leaving 3 bases not matched to a gene. Germline lookup yields CDR1 KGHSH and CDR2 LQKENI. The CDR3, as DNA: TGTGCCAGCTCAACGGGGGGAGCTGGGGCCAACGTCCTGACTTTC. This codes for CASSTGGAGANVLTF.

This clone is a singleton in its sample. The genes are TRBV19 and TRBJ1-1; TRBD1 is a possible D gene (5 bases). The V gene's germline CDR1 is LNHDA and CDR2 SQIVND (reference sequence). The CDR3 length is 14 residues. Trimming took off 5 bases at V and 7 bases at J, with 17 bases between the two ends. DNA of the CDR3: TGTGCCAGTAGTTGGGGCAGTAGGGAGGGTGAAGCTTTCTTT. It yields the protein CASSWGSREGEAFF.

The V gene is TRBV4-1, the J gene TRBJ2-7; 8 bases agree with TRBD1. J lost 6 bases, V lost 1 base, and 2 bases had no gene match. Germline CDR1 is MGHRA and CDR2 is YSYEKL. This CDR3 is built from 13 residues. As DNA, the CDR3 is TGCGCCAGCAGCCAAGCAGACAGGGGCGAGCAGTACTTC. Translation gives CASSQADRGEQYF.

CDR3 loop: CASSQDREAEAFF. The CDR3 coding sequence is TGTGCCAGCAGCCAAGACAGGGAAGCTGAAGCTTTCTTT. The chain couples TRBV7-3 to TRBJ1-1; TRBD1 aligns across 7 bases. The CDR3 consists of 13 residues. CDR1 and CDR2 from the germline V gene are SGHTA and FQGTGA. Losses at the gene ends were 5 bases for V and 6 bases for J; bases not matched to a gene: 6. The full variable domain, with the rest looked up from reference TRBV7-3 and TRBJ1-1, is GAGVSQTPSNKVTEKGKYVELRCDPISGHTALYWYRQSLGQGPEFLIYFQGTGAADDSGLPNDRFFAVRPEGSVSTLKIQRTERGDSAVYLCASSQDREAEAFFGQGTRLTVV.

The chain has TRBV27 and TRBJ2-2, with D possibly TRBD2 on 6 matching bases. CDR3 length: 17 residues. Germline loops: CDR1 MNHEY, CDR2 SMNVEV (reference sequence). Trimming pared 4 bases from V and 0 bases from J, leaving 15 bases between. CDR3 protein: CASSWTTPRANTGELFF. The DNA for the CDR3 is TGTGCCAGCAGTTGGACTACCCCACGAGCGAACACCGGGGAGCTGTTTTTT.

This sequence joins TRBV5-4 and TRBJ2-7; possibly TRBD1 for D (5 bases). The germline V gene encodes CDR1 SGHNT and CDR2 YYREEE (reference sequence). Deletions cut 0 bases from V and 7 bases from J, with 8 bases between. The CDR3 is made up of 12 amino acids. The CDR3 protein is CASSLVSGEQYF. The CDR3 bases are TGTGCCAGCAGCTTGGTGTCAGGGGAGCAGTACTTC.

The chain links TRBV9 to TRBJ2-3; 9 bases map to TRBD2. The CDR3 covers 16 residues. CDR1 is SGDLS, CDR2 YYNGEE, per germline. V lost 4 bases to trimming and J lost 3 bases; unmatched junction nucleotides: 9. CDR3 protein: CASSPLSSGSTDTQYF. As DNA, the CDR3 is TGTGCCAGCAGCCCCCTCAGTAGCGGGAGTACAGATACGCAGTATTTT. Full variable domain (missing parts from reference TRBV9 and TRBJ2-3): DSGVTQTPKHLITATGQRVTLRCSPRSGDLSVYWYQQSLDQGLQFLIQYYNGEERAKGNILERFSAQQFPDLHSELNLSSLELGDSALYFCASSPLSSGSTDTQYFGPGTRLTVL.

This clone was observed a single time. The gene calls are TRBV7-2 and TRBJ2-7; 9 bases are shared with TRBD2. Germline values: CDR1 SGHTA, CDR2 FQGNSA. The CDR3 loop spans 15 amino acids. Trimming cost V 1 base and J 4 bases; bases outside gene matches: 5. CDR3 nucleotide sequence: TGTGCCAGCAGCTTAGTAGCGGGAGAAGAGTACGAGCAGTACTTC. Its translation is CASSLVAGEEYEQYF.

V is TRBV9 and J is TRBJ2-7; 7 nucleotides align to TRBD1. Trimming took 3 bases from V and 0 from J; bases not matched to a gene: 9. Germline V gene sequence: CDR1 SGDLS, CDR2 YYNGEE. This CDR3 has 16 residues. DNA of the CDR3: TGTGCCAGCAGCGGGGCCCAGGGGGTGAGCTCCTACGAGCAGTACTTC. This encodes CASSGAQGVSSYEQYF.